The 13 T cell receptor beta chains below come from one sample, sequenced in a study of long-term antiretroviral therapy in people with HIV (dated by TCRdb to between 2022 and 2023). The immunoSEQ hsTCRB v3.0 assay was used at survey level resolution to sequence the TRB variable region. TCRdb re-hosts the immuneACCESS table, in-frame sequences only. Its copies lack some clones; in the studies checked, an unresolved V gene accounts for under half of them, and the cause for the rest is not known. Across this sample there are around 20,000 clones, with roughly 75% seen only once. The ten most abundant clones make up approximately 15% of the sample. Material: unsorted PBMCs, obtained 2.9 years after starting antiretroviral therapy. The source of these receptors is a woman aged 25-40 years with HIV.

The chain has TRBV10-3 and TRBJ1-2, with 7 bases matching TRBD1. The CDR3 consists of 19 residues. Trimming cost V 6 bases and J 7 bases; bases outside gene matches: 26. Germline CDR1 reads ENHRY; CDR2 reads SYGVKD. Here the CDR3 DNA reads TGTGCCATCAGGGGACGAGAAACTAGTCCCGGGACAGTCGGTGGTGGCTACACCTTC. It encodes CAIRGRETSPGTVGGGYTF.

The chain combines TRBV6-5 with TRBJ2-1, with 8 bases that match TRBD1. Germline loops: CDR1 MNHEY, CDR2 SVGAGI. The CDR3 sequence is 13 residues long. The V gene end was trimmed by 6 bases and the J gene end by 14 bases; junction bases not matched to a gene: 12. Written as DNA, the CDR3 is TGTGCCAGCAGCCTTACTAGGAACAGGGGGAAGTTCTTC. Translation: CASSLTRNRGKFF.

The chain has TRBV5-1 and TRBJ2-1, with 7 bases matching TRBD1. The CDR3 length is 17 residues. V dropped 0 bases and J dropped 12; count of bases not matched to a gene: 18. The germline V gene encodes CDR1 SGHRS and CDR2 YFSETQ. The CDR3 DNA reads TGCGCCAGCAGCTTGGAGGGGGCGGCGTCCAGCTTTAGAGGGCAGTTCTTC. This encodes CASSLEGAASSFRGQFF.

V and J are TRBV19 and TRBJ1-5; D not resolved. This CDR3 has 14 amino acids. The germline CDR1 and CDR2 sequences are LNHDA and SQIVND (reference sequence). The V gene lost 7 bases and the J gene lost 7 bases, with 17 bases spanning the gap. The CDR3 bases are TGTGCCAGTACCACTAACTGGGGAGGGCAGCCCCAGCATTTT. The encoded protein is CASTTNWGGQPQHF.

The chain links TRBV30 to TRBJ2-4, with a weak D call TRBD1 (5 bases). The V and J ends lost 1 base and 5 bases respectively, with 15 bases between them. Germline lookup yields CDR1 GTSNPN and CDR2 SVGIG (reference sequence). This CDR3 is built from 15 residues. CDR3 nucleotides: TGTGCCTGGAGTGGGTTAGGGGCCGGCGAAAACATTCAGTACTTC. This gives the protein CAWSGLGAGENIQYF. Full variable domain (outside the CDR3, taken from reference TRBV30 and TRBJ2-4): SQTIHQWPATLVQPVGSPLSLECTVEGTSNPNLYWYRQAAGRGLQLLFYSVGIGQISSEVPQNLSASRPQDRQFILSSKKLLLSDSGFYLCAWSGLGAGENIQYFGAGTRLSVL.

CDR3 nucleotide sequence: TGCAGCGTTGACGTGGGGACTGAAGCTTTCTTT. Translating it yields CSVDVGTEAFF. The chain has TRBV29-1 and TRBJ1-1, with D hard to call. This CDR3 contains 11 residues. The germline CDR1 and CDR2 sequences are SQVTM and ANQGSEA. Trimming left V 3 bases short and J 5 bases short, with 7 bases between.

The genes are TRBV6-5 and TRBJ1-1; tentative D call: TRBD1 (5 bases). This CDR3 comprises 12 residues. V lost 3 bases, J lost 5 bases, and 7 bases lay in between. Germline CDR1 is MNHEY and CDR2 is SVGAGI. The CDR3 region has the DNA TGTGCCAGCAGTTATTGGGGGACTGAAGCTTTCTTT. Translated: CASSYWGTEAFF.

CDR3 in DNA: TGTGCCAGCAGCTTGGGATTAGACCGCGACTATAATTCACCCCTCCACTTT. Translated, it gives CASSLGLDRDYNSPLHF. This chain connects TRBV5-4 to TRBJ1-6; no clear D gene. The CDR3 consists of 17 residues. V lost 0 bases and J lost 3, with 13 bases in between. In germline, CDR1 is SGHNT, CDR2 YYREEE (reference sequence). The full variable domain, rest sourced from reference TRBV5-4 and TRBJ1-6, is ETGVTQSPTHLIKTRGQQVTLRCSSQSGHNTVSWYQQALGQGPQFIFQYYREEENGRGNFPPRFSGLQFPNYSSELNVNALELDDSALYLCASSLGLDRDYNSPLHFGNGTRLTVT.

The genes are TRBV14 and TRBJ2-3, with 10 bases that match TRBD2. CDR3 length: 13 amino acids. V lost 4 bases and J lost 11; bases outside the gene matches: 6. Per the germline V gene, CDR1 is SGHDN and CDR2 is FVKESK. The CDR3 DNA reads as TGTGCCAGCAGCCCCAGCGGGGGGGGAGTGCAGTATTTT. It encodes CASSPSGGGVQYF.

The chain links TRBV7-2 to TRBJ1-2, with 8 bases that match TRBD1. Germline lookup yields CDR1 SGHTA and CDR2 FQGNSA. J was trimmed by 5 bases and V by 5 bases; bases with no gene match: 7. This CDR3 comprises 14 residues. The CDR3 coding sequence is TGTGCCAGCAGCACCACGGACAGGGAATATGGCTACACCTTC. It codes for CASSTTDREYGYTF.

This chain connects TRBV28 to TRBJ1-5; D gene ambiguous. The germline V and J ends were trimmed by 7 bases and 4 bases, with 8 bases remaining between them. The length of the CDR3 is 12 residues. Germline assignment: CDR1 MDHEN and CDR2 SYDVKM. CDR3 sequence (DNA): TGTGCCAGCACCCCCTTGAATCAGCCCCAGCATTTT. Translated, it gives CASTPLNQPQHF.

The chain combines TRBV6-4 with TRBJ2-1, with 7 bases matching TRBD2. Per the germline V gene, CDR1 is MRHNA and CDR2 is SNTAGT. The V and J ends lost 6 bases and 5 bases, in that order; junction bases with no gene match: 10. This CDR3 spans 15 amino acids. The CDR3: CASSKTSRGDNEQFF. The CDR3 DNA follows: TGTGCCAGCAGCAAGACTAGCAGAGGTGACAATGAGCAGTTCTTC.

This chain links TRBV15 with TRBJ1-4; 8 bases map to TRBD1. Germline-derived CDR1 and CDR2 are LNHNV and YYDKDF (reference sequence). V dropped 6 bases and J dropped 11; count of bases not matched to a gene: 14. The CDR3 spans 15 residues. CDR3 nucleotide sequence: TGTGCCACCAGTCGAGCCGGGACAGGCGCTGCTAAACTGTTTTTT. Translation: CATSRAGTGAAKLFF.